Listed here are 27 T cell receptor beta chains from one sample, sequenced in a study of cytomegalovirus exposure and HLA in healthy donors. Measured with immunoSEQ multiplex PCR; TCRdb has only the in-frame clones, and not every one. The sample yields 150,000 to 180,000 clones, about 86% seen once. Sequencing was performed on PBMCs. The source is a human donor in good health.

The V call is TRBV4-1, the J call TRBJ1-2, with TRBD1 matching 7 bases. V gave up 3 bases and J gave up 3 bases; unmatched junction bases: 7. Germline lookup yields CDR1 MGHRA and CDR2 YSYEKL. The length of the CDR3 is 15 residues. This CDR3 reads CASSHNRGQDYGYTF. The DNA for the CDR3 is TGCGCCAGCAGCCACAACAGAGGACAGGACTATGGCTACACCTTC.

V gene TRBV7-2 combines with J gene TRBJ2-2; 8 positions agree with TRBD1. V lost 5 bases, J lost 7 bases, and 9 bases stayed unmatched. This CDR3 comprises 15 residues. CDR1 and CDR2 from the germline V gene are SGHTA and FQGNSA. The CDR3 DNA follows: TGTGCCAGCAGCCGGACGCGACAGGGGTTCGGGGAGCTGTTTTTT. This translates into CASSRTRQGFGELFF.

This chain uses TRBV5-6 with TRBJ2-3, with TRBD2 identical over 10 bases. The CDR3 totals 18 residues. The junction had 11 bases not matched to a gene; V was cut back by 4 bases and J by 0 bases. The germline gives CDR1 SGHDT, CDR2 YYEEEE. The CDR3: CASSPRTSGPPSTDTQYF. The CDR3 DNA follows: TGTGCCAGCAGCCCGAGGACTAGCGGCCCCCCTAGCACAGATACGCAGTATTTT.

The CDR3 DNA reads as TGTGCCAGCAGAAAAAGCGGGGGCACGCAGTATTTT. Residues: CASRKSGGTQYF. The chain couples TRBV6-5 to TRBJ2-3, with TRBD2 identical over 8 bases. CDR3 length: 12 amino acids. The V gene's germline CDR1 is MNHEY and CDR2 SVGAGI. The V gene end was trimmed by 6 bases and the J gene end by 9 bases; junction bases not matched to a gene: 5.

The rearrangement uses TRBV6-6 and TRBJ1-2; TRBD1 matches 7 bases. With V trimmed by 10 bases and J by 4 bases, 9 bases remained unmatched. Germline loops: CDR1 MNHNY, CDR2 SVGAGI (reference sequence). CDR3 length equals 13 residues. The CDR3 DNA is TGTGCCACCGACAGGGCCTCACCCTATGGCTACACCTTC. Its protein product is CATDRASPYGYTF.

Here the CDR3 reads CASSLEGTGNTEAFF. CDR3 coding DNA: TGTGCCAGCAGCTTAGAAGGGACAGGGAACACTGAAGCTTTCTTT. The gene calls are TRBV7-2 and TRBJ1-1; 8 bases agree with TRBD1. Unmatched junction bases numbered 2, after V lost 1 base and J lost 1 base. Germline V CDR1 and CDR2: SGHTA, FQGNSA. This CDR3 has 15 residues.

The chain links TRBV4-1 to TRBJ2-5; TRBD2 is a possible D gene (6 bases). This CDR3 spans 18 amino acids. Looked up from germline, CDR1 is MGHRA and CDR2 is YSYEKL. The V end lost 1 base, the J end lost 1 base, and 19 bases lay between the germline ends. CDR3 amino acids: CASSQVLYRGRLQETQYF. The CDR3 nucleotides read TGCGCCAGCAGCCAAGTCCTATACCGGGGGAGACTCCAAGAGACCCAGTACTTC.

The CDR3 sequence: CATSRGAGTYNEQFF. The CDR3 DNA reads TGTGCCACCAGCAGAGGAGCGGGTACCTACAATGAGCAGTTCTTC. The rearrangement links TRBV15 to TRBJ2-1; maybe TRBD2 (6 bases). The germline V gene has CDR1 LNHNV and CDR2 YYDKDF (reference sequence). The CDR3 runs 15 residues. V was pared by 1 base and J by 2 bases, with 9 bases between.

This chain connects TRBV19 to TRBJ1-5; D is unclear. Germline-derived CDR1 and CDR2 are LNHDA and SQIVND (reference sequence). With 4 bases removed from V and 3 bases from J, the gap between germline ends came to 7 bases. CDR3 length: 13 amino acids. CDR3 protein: CASSRETNQPQHF. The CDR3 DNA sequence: TGTGCCAGTAGTAGGGAGACCAATCAGCCCCAGCATTTT.

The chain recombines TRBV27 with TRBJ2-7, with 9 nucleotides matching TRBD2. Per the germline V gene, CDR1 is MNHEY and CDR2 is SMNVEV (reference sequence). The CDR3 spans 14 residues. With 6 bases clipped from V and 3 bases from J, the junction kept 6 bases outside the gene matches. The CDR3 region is CASRLTSGVYEQYF. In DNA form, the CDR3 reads TGTGCCAGCAGGCTGACTAGCGGAGTCTACGAGCAGTACTTC.

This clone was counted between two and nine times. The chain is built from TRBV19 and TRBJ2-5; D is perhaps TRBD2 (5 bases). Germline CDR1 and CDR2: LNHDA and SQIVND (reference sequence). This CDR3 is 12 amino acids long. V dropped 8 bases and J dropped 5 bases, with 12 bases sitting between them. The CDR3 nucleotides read TGTGCCAGTGGGGAGCCGGGGGAGACCCAGTACTTC. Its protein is CASGEPGETQYF.

The CDR3 nucleotides read TGTGCCACCAGCAGGAGTCCGGGACTAGCGGGAGGGCCGGGGGCAGATACGCAGTATTTT. It translates to CATSRSPGLAGGPGADTQYF. This chain connects TRBV15 to TRBJ2-3, with TRBD2 identical over 16 bases. There are 20 residues in the CDR3. The germline V gene encodes CDR1 LNHNV and CDR2 YYDKDF (reference sequence). Trimming took 3 bases from V and 4 from J; bases not matched to a gene: 13.

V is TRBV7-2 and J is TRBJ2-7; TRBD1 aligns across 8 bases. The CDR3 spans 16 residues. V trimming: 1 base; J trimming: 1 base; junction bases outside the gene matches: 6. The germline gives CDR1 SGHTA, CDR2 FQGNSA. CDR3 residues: CASSLVGGQGSYEQYF. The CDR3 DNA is TGTGCCAGCAGCTTAGTGGGCGGACAGGGATCCTACGAGCAGTACTTC.

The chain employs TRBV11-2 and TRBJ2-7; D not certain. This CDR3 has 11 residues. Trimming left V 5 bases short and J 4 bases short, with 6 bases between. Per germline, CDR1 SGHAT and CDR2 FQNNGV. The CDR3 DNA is TGTGCCAGCAGCGCCTATTACGAGCAGTACTTC. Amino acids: CASSAYYEQYF.

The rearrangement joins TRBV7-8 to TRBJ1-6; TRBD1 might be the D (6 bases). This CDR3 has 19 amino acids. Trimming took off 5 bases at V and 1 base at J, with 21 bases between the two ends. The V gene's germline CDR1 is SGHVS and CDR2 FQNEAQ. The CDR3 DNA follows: TGTGCCAGCAGCCCGGGGCAGGGGAGGGAGAGGTCCTATAATTCACCCCTCCACTTT. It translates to CASSPGQGRERSYNSPLHF.

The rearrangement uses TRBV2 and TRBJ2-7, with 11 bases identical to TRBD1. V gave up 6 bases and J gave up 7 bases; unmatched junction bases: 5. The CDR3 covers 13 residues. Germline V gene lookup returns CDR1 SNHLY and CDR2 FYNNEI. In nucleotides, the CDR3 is TGTGCCAGCAGCGGACAGGGGGCGGGGGAGCAGTACTTC. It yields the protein CASSGQGAGEQYF.

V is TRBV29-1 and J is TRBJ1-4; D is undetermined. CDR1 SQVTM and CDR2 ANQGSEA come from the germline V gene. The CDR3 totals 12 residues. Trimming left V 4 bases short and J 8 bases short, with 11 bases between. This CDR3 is CSVGGGGEKLFF. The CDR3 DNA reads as TGCAGCGTTGGTGGAGGAGGCGAAAAACTGTTTTTT.

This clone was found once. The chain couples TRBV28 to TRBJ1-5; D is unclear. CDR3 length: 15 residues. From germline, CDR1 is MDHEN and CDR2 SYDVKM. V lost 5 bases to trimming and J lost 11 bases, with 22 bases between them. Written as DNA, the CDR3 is TGTGCCAGCAGTGCGCCACAAGGATTATATGAGGCCCAGCATTTT. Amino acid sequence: CASSAPQGLYEAQHF. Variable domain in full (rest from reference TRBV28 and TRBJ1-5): DVKVTQSSRYLVKRTGEKVFLECVQDMDHENMFWYRQDPGLGLRLIYFSYDVKMKEKGDIPEGYSVSREKKERFSLILESASTNQTSMYLCASSAPQGLYEAQHFGDGTRLSIL.

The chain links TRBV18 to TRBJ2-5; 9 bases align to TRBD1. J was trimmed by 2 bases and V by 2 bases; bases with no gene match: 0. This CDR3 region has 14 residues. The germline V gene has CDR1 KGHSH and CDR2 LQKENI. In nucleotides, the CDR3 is TGTGCCAGCTCACCAGGGACAGGGCAAGAGACCCAGTACTTC. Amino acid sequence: CASSPGTGQETQYF.

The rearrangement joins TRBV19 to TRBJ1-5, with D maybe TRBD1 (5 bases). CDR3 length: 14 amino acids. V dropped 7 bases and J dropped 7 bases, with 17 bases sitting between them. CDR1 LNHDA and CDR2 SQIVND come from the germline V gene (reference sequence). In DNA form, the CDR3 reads TGTGCCAGTACACCCAGGGTGTCGAAACAGCCCCAGCATTTT. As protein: CASTPRVSKQPQHF. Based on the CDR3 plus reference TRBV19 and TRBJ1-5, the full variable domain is DGGITQSPKYLFRKEGQNVTLSCEQNLNHDAMYWYRQDPGQGLRLIYYSQIVNDFQKGDIAEGYSVSREKKESFPLTVTSAQKNPTAFYLCASTPRVSKQPQHFGDGTRLSIL.

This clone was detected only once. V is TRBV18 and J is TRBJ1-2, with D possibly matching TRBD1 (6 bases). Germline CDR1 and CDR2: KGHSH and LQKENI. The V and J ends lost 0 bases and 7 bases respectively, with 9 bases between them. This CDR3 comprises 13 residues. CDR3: CASSPPGAAGYTF. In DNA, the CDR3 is TGTGCCAGCTCACCACCGGGGGCGGCTGGCTACACCTTC.

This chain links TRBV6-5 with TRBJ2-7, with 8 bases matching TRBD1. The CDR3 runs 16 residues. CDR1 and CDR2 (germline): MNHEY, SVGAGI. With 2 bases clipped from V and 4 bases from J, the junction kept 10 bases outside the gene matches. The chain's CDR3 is CASSYTGQGMGYEQYF. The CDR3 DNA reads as TGTGCCAGCAGTTACACCGGACAGGGCATGGGATACGAGCAGTACTTC.

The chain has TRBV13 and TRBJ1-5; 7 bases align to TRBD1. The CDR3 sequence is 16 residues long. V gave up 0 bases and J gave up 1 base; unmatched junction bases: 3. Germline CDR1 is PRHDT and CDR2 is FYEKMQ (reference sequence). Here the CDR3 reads CASSLGEGQSNQPQHF. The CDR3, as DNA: TGTGCCAGCAGCTTAGGCGAGGGACAGAGCAATCAGCCCCAGCATTTT. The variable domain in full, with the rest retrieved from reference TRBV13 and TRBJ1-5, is AAGVIQSPRHLIKEKRETATLKCYPIPRHDTVYWYQQGPGQDPQFLISFYEKMQSDKGSIPDRFSAQQFSDYHSELNMSSLELGDSALYFCASSLGEGQSNQPQHFGDGTRLSIL.

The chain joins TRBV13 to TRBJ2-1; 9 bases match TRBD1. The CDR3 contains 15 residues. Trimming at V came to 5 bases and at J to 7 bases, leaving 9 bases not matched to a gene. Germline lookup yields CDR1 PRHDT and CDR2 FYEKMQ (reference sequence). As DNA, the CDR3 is TGTGCCAGCAGCCCGGGCCCGGGACAGGGTAATGAGCAGTTCTTC. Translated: CASSPGPGQGNEQFF.

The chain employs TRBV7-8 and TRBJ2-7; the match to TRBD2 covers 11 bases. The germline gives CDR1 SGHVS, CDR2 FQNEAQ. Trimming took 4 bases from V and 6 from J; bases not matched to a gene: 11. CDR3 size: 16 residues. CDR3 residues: CASSYGTSGLLSEQYF. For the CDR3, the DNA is TGTGCCAGCAGCTACGGGACTAGCGGACTCCTATCCGAGCAGTACTTC.

CDR3 amino acids: CASSRLASSEQFF. Here the CDR3 DNA reads TGTGCCAGCAGCCGCCTAGCTTCAAGTGAGCAGTTCTTC. The chain employs TRBV27 and TRBJ2-1; D perhaps matches TRBD2 (5 bases). Germline assignment: CDR1 MNHEY and CDR2 SMNVEV (reference sequence). Deletions cut 6 bases from V and 9 bases from J, with 15 bases between. This CDR3 has 13 residues.

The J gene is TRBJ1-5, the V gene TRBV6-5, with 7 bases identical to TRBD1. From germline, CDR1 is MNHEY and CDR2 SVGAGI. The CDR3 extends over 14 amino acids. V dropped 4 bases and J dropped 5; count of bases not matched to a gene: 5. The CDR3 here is CASSFDRAYQPQHF. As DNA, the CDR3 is TGTGCCAGCAGTTTCGACAGGGCTTATCAGCCCCAGCATTTT.